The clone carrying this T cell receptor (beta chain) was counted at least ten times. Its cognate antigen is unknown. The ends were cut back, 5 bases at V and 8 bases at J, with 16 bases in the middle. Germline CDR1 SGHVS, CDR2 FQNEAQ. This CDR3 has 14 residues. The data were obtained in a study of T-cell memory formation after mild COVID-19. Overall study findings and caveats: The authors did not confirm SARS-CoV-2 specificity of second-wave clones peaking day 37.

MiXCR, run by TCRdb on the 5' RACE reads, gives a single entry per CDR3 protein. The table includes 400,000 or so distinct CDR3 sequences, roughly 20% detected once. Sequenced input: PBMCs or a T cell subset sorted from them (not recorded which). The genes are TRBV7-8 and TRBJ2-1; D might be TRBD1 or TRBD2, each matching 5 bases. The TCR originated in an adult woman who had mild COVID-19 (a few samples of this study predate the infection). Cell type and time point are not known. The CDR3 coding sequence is TGTGCCAGCAGCCTCTGGGAAGGGACGCATGAGCAGTTCTTC. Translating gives CASSLWEGTHEQFF.